The entry that follows covers one T cell receptor (beta chain) sequence. This entry comes from a study of T cell responses to AZD1222 COVID-19 vaccine. The CDR3 consists of 18 residues. Germline lookup yields CDR1 SGHRS and CDR2 YFSETQ. V was pared by 4 bases and J by 6 bases, with 16 bases of the junction left unmatched. The repertoire was sequenced with immunoSEQ multiplex PCR; TCRdb's copy has only in-frame clones and lacks some. This table holds 100,000 to 150,000 clones, 92% found once. The starting material was peripheral blood, obtained on day 0 of AZD1222 vaccination. The rearrangement links TRBV5-1 to TRBJ2-1, with 10 bases matching TRBD2. The origin of this receptor is an adult in good health. CDR3 region: CASSLRGLASYRGNEQFF. The CDR3 nucleotides are TGCGCCAGCAGCCTCCGGGGACTAGCGTCCTACCGGGGCAATGAGCAGTTCTTC.